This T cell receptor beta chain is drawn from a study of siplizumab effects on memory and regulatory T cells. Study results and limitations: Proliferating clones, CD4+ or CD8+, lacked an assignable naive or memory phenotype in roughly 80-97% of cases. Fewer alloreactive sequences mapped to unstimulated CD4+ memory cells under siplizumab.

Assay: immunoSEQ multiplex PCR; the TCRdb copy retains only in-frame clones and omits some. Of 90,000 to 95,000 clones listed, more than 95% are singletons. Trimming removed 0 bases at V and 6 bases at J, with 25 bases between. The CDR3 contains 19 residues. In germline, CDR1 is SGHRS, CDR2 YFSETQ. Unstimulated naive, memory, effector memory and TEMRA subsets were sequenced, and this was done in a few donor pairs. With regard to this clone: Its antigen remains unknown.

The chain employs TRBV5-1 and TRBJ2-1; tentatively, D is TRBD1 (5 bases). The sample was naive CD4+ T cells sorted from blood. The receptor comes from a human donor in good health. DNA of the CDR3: TGCGCCAGCAGCTTGGCGATTAGCTTGGGGCCGAGTTCCGCCAATGAGCAGTTCTTC. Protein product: CASSLAISLGPSSANEQFF.